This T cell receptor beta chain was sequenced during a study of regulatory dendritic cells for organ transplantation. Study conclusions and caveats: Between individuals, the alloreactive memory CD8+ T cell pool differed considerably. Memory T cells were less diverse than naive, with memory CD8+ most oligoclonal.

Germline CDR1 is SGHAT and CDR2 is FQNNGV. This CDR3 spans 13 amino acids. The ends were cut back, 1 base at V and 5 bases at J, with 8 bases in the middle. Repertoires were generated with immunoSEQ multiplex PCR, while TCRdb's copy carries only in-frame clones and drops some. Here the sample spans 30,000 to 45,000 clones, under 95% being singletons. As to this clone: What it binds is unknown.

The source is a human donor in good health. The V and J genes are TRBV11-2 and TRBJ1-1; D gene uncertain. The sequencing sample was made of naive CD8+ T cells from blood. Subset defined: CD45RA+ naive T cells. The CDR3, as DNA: TGTGCCAGCAGCTTAGCCGAGAGGACTGAAGCTTTCTTT. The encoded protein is CASSLAERTEAFF.